Described below is a single TCR beta chain sequence and its context. The data were taken from a study of CD8 T cells in Susac syndrome. The CDR3 loop spans 13 amino acids. Trimming removed 3 bases at V and 5 bases at J, with 11 bases between. Per the germline V gene, CDR1 is SQVTM and CDR2 is ANQGSEA. With random hexamers, about 0.5 to 1 ug RNA was reverse transcribed. TCRdb ran MiXCR on the immunoSEQ multiplex PCR reads and lists one entry per CDR3 protein. The data hold about 180,000 distinct CDR3 sequences, with approximately 94% observed a single time. The chain uses TRBV29-1 and TRBJ2-1, with D perhaps TRBD1 or TRBD2 (5 bases each). The sample comprised CD4+ T cells from PBMCs. The sequence came from a human donor with multiple sclerosis. The CDR3 DNA is TGCAGCGTTGAGGGACGGCGGGACAATGAGCAGTTCTTC. Its protein is CSVEGRRDNEQFF.